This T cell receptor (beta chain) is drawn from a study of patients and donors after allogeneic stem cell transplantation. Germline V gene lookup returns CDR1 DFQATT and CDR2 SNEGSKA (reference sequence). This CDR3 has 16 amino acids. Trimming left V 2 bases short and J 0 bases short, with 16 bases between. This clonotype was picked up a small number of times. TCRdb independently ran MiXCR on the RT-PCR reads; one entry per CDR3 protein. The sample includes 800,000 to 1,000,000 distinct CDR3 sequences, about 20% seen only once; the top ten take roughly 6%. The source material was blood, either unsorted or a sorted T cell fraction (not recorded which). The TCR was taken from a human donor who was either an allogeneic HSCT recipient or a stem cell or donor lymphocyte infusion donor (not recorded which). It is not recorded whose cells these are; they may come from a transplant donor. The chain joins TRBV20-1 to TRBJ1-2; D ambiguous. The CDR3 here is CSARLEGRSANYGYTF. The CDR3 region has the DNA TGCAGTGCTAGATTAGAGGGAAGAAGTGCTAACTATGGCTACACCTTC.